This T cell receptor beta chain stems from a study of blood T cells in healthy people across ages. As regards this clonotype: The junction differs from germline at one of its ends, possibly a read error.

For the second PCR, which ran for about 6 to 11 cycles, a sample-barcoded 5' primer and a J-beta primer mix were used. TCRdb reprocessed the 5' RACE reads via MiXCR and lists one record per CDR3 protein. This repertoire shows 1.5 million to 2 million distinct CDR3 sequences, 40% to 55% found once; its top ten account for around 2.1%. Germline V lookup: CDR1 DFQATT, CDR2 SNEGSKA (reference sequence). The CDR3 contains 13 residues. Source material: blood. The sequence was obtained from a woman aged 40 to 49 in good health. This chain uses TRBV20-1 with TRBJ1-5; D call uncertain. The CDR3: CSARADGNQSQHF. The CDR3 bases are TGCAGTGCTAGAGCGGACGGCAATCAGTCCCAGCATTTT.